The rows below give T cell receptor beta chains drawn from one sample of a study of T cell responses to AZD1222 COVID-19 vaccine. Assay: immunoSEQ multiplex PCR; the TCRdb copy retains only in-frame clones and omits some. The sample records about 150,000 clones, 85% to 95% being singletons. Here the sequenced sample was peripheral blood, taken 28 days after the second AZD1222 dose. Receptors originate from an adult who received the AZD1222 COVID-19 vaccine. Both conserved end residues are part of each CDR3. A D gene is named only where the DNA matches it firmly. The size of a clone is reported for some rows only, either as once, few or many, or as a class for expanded clones.

d_gene	v_gene	abundance	j_gene	CDR3aa	CDR3nt
NA	TRBV27	NA	TRBJ1-5	CASSPSYNRGNQPQHF	TGTGCCAGCAGTCCCTCCTATAACAGGGGCAATCAGCCCCAGCATTTT
NA	TRBV19	NA	TRBJ2-1	CASSILTDLVPRNEQFF	TGTGCCAGTAGTATATTAACAGACCTAGTCCCACGCAATGAGCAGTTCTTC
TRBD1	TRBV2	NA	TRBJ1-2	CASCLNRGNVYGYTF	TGTGCCAGCTGCCTAAACAGGGGGAATGTCTATGGCTACACCTTC
NA	TRBV6-6	NA	TRBJ2-7	CASSYSQEPSYEQYF	TGTGCCAGCAGTTACTCACAGGAACCCTCCTACGAGCAGTACTTC
NA	TRBV12-3/TRBV12-4	NA	TRBJ2-5	CASSPGLETQYF	TGTGCCAGCAGCCCGGGGTTGGAGACCCAGTACTTC
TRBD1	TRBV9	NA	TRBJ2-1	CASSVVGQGGFF	TGTGCCAGCAGCGTAGTAGGACAGGGTGGTTTCTTC
NA	TRBV18	NA	TRBJ1-1	CASSPRQGLGNTEAFF	TGTGCCAGCTCACCCCGGCAGGGCTTAGGGAACACTGAAGCTTTCTTT
TRBD2	TRBV5-1	NA	TRBJ2-5	CASSRSSGSEETQYF	TGCGCCAGCAGCCGGTCGAGCGGGAGTGAAGAGACCCAGTACTTC
TRBD1	TRBV19	NA	TRBJ1-1	CASRGQGVVNEAFF	TGTGCCAGTAGAGGACAGGGGGTCGTCAATGAAGCTTTCTTT
NA	TRBV14	NA	TRBJ1-6	CASSARQSYNSPLHF	TGTGCCAGCAGCGCCCGACAATCCTATAATTCACCCCTCCACTTT
NA	TRBV15	NA	TRBJ2-5	CATSRQGETQYF	TGTGCCACCAGCAGACAGGGGGAGACCCAGTACTTC
TRBD1	TRBV12-5	NA	TRBJ2-2	CASGPGTGNPGELFF	TGTGCTAGTGGCCCAGGGACAGGGAACCCCGGGGAGCTGTTTTTT
NA	TRBV9	NA	TRBJ2-2	CASSVAQSNTGELFF	TGTGCCAGCAGCGTAGCCCAGTCGAACACCGGGGAGCTGTTTTTT
TRBD1	TRBV7-2	NA	TRBJ1-5	CASSTGTGINQPQHF	TGTGCCAGCAGTACCGGGACAGGGATTAATCAGCCCCAGCATTTT
TRBD1	TRBV30	NA	TRBJ1-1	CAWSLLTGSTEAFF	TGTGCCTGGAGTCTCCTGACAGGGTCCACTGAAGCTTTCTTT
NA	TRBV4-1	many	TRBJ1-2	CASSPTGTKDEGTF	TGCGCCAGCAGCCCGACGGGTACGAAGGATGAAGGCACCTTC
NA	TRBV4-1	NA	TRBJ1-6	CASSQDEGSYNSPLHF	TGCGCCAGCAGCCAAGATGAGGGTTCCTATAATTCACCCCTCCACTTT
TRBD1	TRBV5-4	NA	TRBJ1-4	CASSFNRGLTEKLFF	TGTGCCAGCAGCTTTAACAGGGGGCTGACTGAAAAACTGTTTTTT
NA	TRBV10-1	once	TRBJ2-1	CASSDRYNEQFF	TGCGCCAGCAGTGACAGGTACAATGAGCAGTTCTTC
TRBD1	TRBV7-6	NA	TRBJ1-2	CASSSAHTGTALQRGYGYTF	TGTGCCAGCAGCTCAGCCCACACCGGGACAGCGCTGCAAAGAGGCTATGGCTACACCTTC